This section outlines one TCR beta chain sequence together with its context. This clonotype showed up many times. The antigen this receptor binds is unknown. No much larger clonotype is one base removed from it; base qualities were not supplied. Libraries were built with RT-PCR. TCRdb lists the instrument as Illumina MiSeq. TCRdb reanalyzed the raw reads on its own, using fastp at Q25 for trimming and MiXCR for clone calling, and kept in-frame beta chains. Rows with one shared CDR3 protein collapse into an entry with the most common genes and DNA. The sample yields about 680,000 distinct CDR3 sequences; 11% to 15% were counted once. The ten largest account for roughly 3.9% of the sample. This sample stems from a study (dated by TCRdb to 2016 to 2017). From a lookup of the germline V gene, CDR1 and CDR2 are SGHTA and FQGNSA. Counted from cysteine to phenylalanine, this CDR3 has 13 amino acids. Here the CDR3 DNA is all that survives: 39 bases in frame from base 1. V is shortened by 4 bases, J by 6 bases, and the region joining them spans 13 bases.

The chain joins TRBV7-2 to TRBJ2-7; no confident D gene assignment can be made. The sequencing input was memory CD4+ T cells from blood. This clonotype was sampled from a female donor in good health, serving as a healthy control. The nucleotides are TGTGCCAGCAGCTCCCGAGAAGGGCGCGAGCAGTACTTC. This translates into CASSSREGREQYF.